The rows below give T cell receptor beta chains drawn from one sample of a study of high-grade serous ovarian cancer treatment subgroups. Produced via immunoSEQ multiplex PCR; TCRdb's table is partial and in-frame only. Among over 6,500 clones, roughly 76% were seen once, and the ten largest hold approximately 6.5%. Sequenced sample: tumor tissue. All receptors derive from a human donor with high-grade serous ovarian cancer. The CDR3 runs from the conserved cysteine through the conserved F or W.

j_call	v_call	cdr3_aa
TRBJ1-3	TRBV2	CAKGTASGNTIYF
TRBJ1-2	TRBV5-4	CASSSSGSLLVYGYTF
TRBJ2-3	TRBV9	CASSVGLAGGADTQYF
TRBJ1-5	TRBV18	CASSPGVSQPQHF
TRBJ1-1	TRBV30	CAWSVQGTEAFF
TRBJ2-7	TRBV13	CASSRNGRGDRYEQYF
TRBJ2-2	TRBV5-1	CASSLIGTGELFF
TRBJ2-4	TRBV27	CASSASGSKVNIQYF
TRBJ1-5	TRBV11-2	CASSLKTRTGRVGNQPQHF
TRBJ1-5	TRBV6-5	CASSYSIVGGQPQHF
TRBJ1-1	TRBV10-3	CAISADRPGGAFF
TRBJ2-3	TRBV7-6	CASSKSGTSRGTDTQYF
TRBJ1-1	TRBV7-9	CASSLRGQGGHTEAFF
TRBJ1-5	TRBV2	CASSDYRGAVGNQPQHF
TRBJ2-7	TRBV7-2	CASSINSGTGIWVYEQYF
TRBJ1-2	TRBV5-1	CASSLDATGARYTF
TRBJ2-5	TRBV10-3	CAISETRYIETQYF
TRBJ2-7	TRBV7-2	CASSSTSGRSYEQYF
TRBJ2-1	TRBV4-1	CASSLGTSEHNEQFF
TRBJ1-2	TRBV6-5	CASSYSRTGRGYTF
TRBJ1-1	TRBV7-8	CASSLMRGLRTEAFF
TRBJ2-5	TRBV30	CAWIRSETQYF
TRBJ2-2	TRBV7-2	CASSPVVDTGELFF
TRBJ1-2	TRBV15	CATSEDPGNYGYTF
.	TRBV9	CASSVAASGGVSYEQYF
TRBJ2-3	TRBV5-8	CASSLAGTGGADTQYF
TRBJ1-1	TRBV5-1	CASSPNLNTEAFF
TRBJ2-5	TRBV23-1	CASSDDRDQETQYF
TRBJ2-3	TRBV6-4	CASSGVPGGGMLDTQYF
TRBJ1-5	TRBV6-1	CASSGYQPQHF
TRBJ2-1	TRBV6-1	CASRVGQGGYNEQFF
TRBJ2-7	TRBV18	CASSPTSGTGVYEQYF
TRBJ1-3	TRBV7-8	CASSSQSSGNTIYF
TRBJ2-5	TRBV4-2	CASSQGGPREETQYF
TRBJ1-4	TRBV5-4	CASRFWATNEKLFF
TRBJ2-5	TRBV7-9	CASSPKNREETQYF
TRBJ2-7	TRBV7-9	CASSSSGTGGSREYF